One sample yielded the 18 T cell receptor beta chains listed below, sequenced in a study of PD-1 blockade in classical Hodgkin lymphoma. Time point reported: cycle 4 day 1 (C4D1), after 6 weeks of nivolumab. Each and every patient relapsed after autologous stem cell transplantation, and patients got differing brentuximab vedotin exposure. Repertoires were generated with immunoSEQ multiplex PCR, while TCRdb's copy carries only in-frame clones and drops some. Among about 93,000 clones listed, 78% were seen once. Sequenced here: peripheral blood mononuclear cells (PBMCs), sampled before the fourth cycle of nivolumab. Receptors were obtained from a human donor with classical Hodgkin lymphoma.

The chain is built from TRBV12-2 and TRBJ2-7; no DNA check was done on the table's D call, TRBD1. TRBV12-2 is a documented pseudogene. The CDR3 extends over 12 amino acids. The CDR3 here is CASRSPGYEQYF. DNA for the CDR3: TGTGCAAGTCGCTCACCAGGGTACGAGCAGTACTTC.

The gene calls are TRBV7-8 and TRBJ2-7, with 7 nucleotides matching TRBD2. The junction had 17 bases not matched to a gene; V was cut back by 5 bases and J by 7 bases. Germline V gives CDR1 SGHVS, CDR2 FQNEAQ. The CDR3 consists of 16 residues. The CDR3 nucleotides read TGTGCCAGCAGCCCACCCACGAGCGGGACGATGGGAGAGCAGTACTTC. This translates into CASSPPTSGTMGEQYF.

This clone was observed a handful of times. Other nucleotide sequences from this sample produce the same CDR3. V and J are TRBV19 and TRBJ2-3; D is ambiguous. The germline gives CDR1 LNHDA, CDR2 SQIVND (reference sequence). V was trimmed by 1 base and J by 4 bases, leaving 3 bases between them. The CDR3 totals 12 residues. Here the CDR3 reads CASSIGPDTQYF. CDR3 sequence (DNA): TGTGCCAGTAGTATAGGCCCAGATACGCAGTATTTT. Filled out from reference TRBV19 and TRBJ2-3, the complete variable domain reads DGGITQSPKYLFRKEGQNVTLSCEQNLNHDAMYWYRQDPGQGLRLIYYSQIVNDFQKGDIAEGYSVSREKKESFPLTVTSAQKNPTAFYLCASSIGPDTQYFGPGTRLTVL.

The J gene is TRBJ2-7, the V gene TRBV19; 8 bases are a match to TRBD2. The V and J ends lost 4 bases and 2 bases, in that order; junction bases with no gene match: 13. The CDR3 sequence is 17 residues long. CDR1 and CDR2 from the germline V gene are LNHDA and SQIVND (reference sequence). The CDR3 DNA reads TGTGCCAGTAGTAAAGGACTAGCCCTCCGTGGGGCCTACGAGCAGTACTTC. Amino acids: CASSKGLALRGAYEQYF.

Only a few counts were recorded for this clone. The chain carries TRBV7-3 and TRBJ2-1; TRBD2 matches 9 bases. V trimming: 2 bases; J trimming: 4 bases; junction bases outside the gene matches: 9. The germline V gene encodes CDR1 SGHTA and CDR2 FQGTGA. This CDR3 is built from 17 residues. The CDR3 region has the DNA TGTGCCAGCAGCTTACTCCCCACTAGCGGGCGTTACAATGAGCAGTTCTTC. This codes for CASSLLPTSGRYNEQFF.

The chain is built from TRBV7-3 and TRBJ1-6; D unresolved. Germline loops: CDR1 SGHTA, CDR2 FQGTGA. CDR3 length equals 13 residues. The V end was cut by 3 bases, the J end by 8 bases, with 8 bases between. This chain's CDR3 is CASSLGSDSPLHF. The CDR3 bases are TGTGCCAGCAGCTTGGGGAGCGATTCACCCCTCCACTTT.

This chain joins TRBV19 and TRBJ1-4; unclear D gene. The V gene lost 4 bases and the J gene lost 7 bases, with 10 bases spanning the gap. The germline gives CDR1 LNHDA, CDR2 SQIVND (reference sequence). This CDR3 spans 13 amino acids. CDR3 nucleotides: TGTGCCAGTAGTAGAGGTTGGGCTGAAAAACTGTTTTTT. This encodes CASSRGWAEKLFF. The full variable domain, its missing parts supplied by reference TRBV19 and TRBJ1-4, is DGGITQSPKYLFRKEGQNVTLSCEQNLNHDAMYWYRQDPGQGLRLIYYSQIVNDFQKGDIAEGYSVSREKKESFPLTVTSAQKNPTAFYLCASSRGWAEKLFFGSGTQLSVL.

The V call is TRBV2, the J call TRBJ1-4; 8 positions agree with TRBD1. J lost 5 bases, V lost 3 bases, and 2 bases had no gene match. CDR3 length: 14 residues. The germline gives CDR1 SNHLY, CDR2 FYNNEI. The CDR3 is CASSDQGANEKLFF. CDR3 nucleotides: TGTGCCAGCAGTGATCAGGGGGCGAATGAAAAACTGTTTTTT.

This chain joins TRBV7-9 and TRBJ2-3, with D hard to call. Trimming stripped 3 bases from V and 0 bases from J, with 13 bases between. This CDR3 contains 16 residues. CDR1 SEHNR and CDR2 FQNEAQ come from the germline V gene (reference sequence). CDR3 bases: TGTGCCAGCAGCTTCCCCACCGGTTTTAGCACAGATACGCAGTATTTT. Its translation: CASSFPTGFSTDTQYF.

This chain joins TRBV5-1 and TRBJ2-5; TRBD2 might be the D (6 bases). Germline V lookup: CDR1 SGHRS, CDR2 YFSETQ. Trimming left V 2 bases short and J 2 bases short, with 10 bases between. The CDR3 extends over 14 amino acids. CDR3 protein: CASSFLGGQETQYF. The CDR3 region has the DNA TGCGCCAGCAGCTTTCTCGGGGGACAAGAGACCCAGTACTTC. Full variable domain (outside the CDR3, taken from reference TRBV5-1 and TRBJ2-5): KAGVTQTPRYLIKTRGQQVTLSCSPISGHRSVSWYQQTPGQGLQFLFEYFSETQRNKGNFPGRFSGRQFSNSRSEMNVSTLELGDSALYLCASSFLGGQETQYFGPGTRLLVL.

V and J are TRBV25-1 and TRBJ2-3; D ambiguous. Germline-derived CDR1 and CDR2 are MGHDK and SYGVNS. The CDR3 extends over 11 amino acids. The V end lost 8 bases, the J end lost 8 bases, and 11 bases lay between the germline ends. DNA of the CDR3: TGTGCCAGCGCTCTGGCGGTTACGCAGTATTTT. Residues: CASALAVTQYF.

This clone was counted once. The CDR3, as DNA: TGTGCCAGCAGCTCCTCGGGACAGAACTTCTACGAGCAGTACTTC. Translated, it gives CASSSSGQNFYEQYF. The V call is TRBV11-2, the J call TRBJ2-7; 7 nucleotides agree with TRBD1. The CDR3 covers 15 residues. CDR1 and CDR2 (germline): SGHAT, FQNNGV. Trimming removed 4 bases from V and 3 bases from J; junction bases left unmatched: 9.

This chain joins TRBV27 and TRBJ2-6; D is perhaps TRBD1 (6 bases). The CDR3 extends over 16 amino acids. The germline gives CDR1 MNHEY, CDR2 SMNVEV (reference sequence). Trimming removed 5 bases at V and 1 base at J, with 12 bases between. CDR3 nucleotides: TGTGCCAGCAGTCCCTCAACAGGGTCTGGGGCCAACGTCCTGACTTTC. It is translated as CASSPSTGSGANVLTF. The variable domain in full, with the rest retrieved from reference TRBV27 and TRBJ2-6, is EAQVTQNPRYLITVTGKKLTVTCSQNMNHEYMSWYRQDPGLGLRQIYYSMNVEVTDKGDVPEGYKVSRKEKRNFPLILESPSPNQTSLYFCASSPSTGSGANVLTFGAGSRLTVL.

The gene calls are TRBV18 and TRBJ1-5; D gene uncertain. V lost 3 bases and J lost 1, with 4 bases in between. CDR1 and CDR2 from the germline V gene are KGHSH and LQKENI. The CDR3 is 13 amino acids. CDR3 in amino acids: CASSPDSNQPQHF. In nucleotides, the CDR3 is TGTGCCAGCTCACCCGACAGCAATCAGCCCCAGCATTTT.

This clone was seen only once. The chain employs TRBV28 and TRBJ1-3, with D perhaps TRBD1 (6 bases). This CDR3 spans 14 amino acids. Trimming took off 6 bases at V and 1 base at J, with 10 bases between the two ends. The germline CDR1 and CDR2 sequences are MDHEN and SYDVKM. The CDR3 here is CASRPTGSGNTIYF. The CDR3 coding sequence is TGTGCCAGCAGGCCAACAGGGTCTGGAAACACCATATATTTT.

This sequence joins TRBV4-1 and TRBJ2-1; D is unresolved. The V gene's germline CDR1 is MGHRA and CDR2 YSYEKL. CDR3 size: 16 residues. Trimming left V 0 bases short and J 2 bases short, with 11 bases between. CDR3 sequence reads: CASSQDSATPYNEQFF. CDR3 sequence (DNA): TGCGCCAGCAGCCAAGATTCGGCGACCCCCTACAATGAGCAGTTCTTC.

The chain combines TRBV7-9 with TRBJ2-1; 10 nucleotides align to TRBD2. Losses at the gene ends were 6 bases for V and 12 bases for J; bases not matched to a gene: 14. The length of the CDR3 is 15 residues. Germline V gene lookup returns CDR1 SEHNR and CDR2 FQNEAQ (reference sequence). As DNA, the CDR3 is TGTGCCAGCAGTGTGACGAGCGGGAGGGCCCTTCGGCAGTTCTTC. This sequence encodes CASSVTSGRALRQFF.

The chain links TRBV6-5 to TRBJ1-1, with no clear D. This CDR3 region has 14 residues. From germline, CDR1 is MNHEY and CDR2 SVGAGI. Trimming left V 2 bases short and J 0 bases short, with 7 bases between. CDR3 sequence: CASSYESMNTEAFF. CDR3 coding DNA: TGTGCCAGCAGTTACGAGAGTATGAACACTGAAGCTTTCTTT.